The 18 T cell receptor beta chains given below trace back to one sample, sequenced in a study of beta chain features in type 1 diabetes. The study, taken as a whole, reports: In every one of the four CD4+ subsets, TCRB CDR3s were moderately but significantly shorter in Type 1 diabetes patients.

No antigen has been assigned to these receptors. Sequenced material consisted of expressed TCRB transcripts (all of the isolated RNA was reverse transcribed). Sequenced by immunoSEQ multiplex PCR; TCRdb stores in-frame clones only, minus some. The table shows 100,000 to 150,000 clones, with around 15% occurring only once. The sample taken for sequencing was central memory CD4+ T cells from blood. These receptors originate from a man between 18 and 35 years old with type 1 diabetes.

This clone was observed a handful of times. The V call is TRBV14, the J call TRBJ1-5; weak D call: TRBD1 (6 bases). The ends were cut back, 4 bases at V and 2 bases at J, with 9 bases in the middle. This CDR3 contains 14 residues. The germline gives CDR1 SGHDN, CDR2 FVKESK. The DNA for the CDR3 is TGTGCCAGCAGCCGGGCAGGGGGCAATCAGCCCCAGCATTTT. This codes for CASSRAGGNQPQHF.

Only a few counts were recorded for this clone. V usage is TRBV5-1 and J usage is TRBJ2-1; D not resolved. The CDR3 loop spans 14 amino acids. The germline V gene has CDR1 SGHRS and CDR2 YFSETQ. With 4 bases removed from V and 8 bases from J, the gap between germline ends came to 16 bases. Here the CDR3 reads CASSLSPGRHEQFF. The CDR3 nucleotides read TGCGCCAGCAGCCTGTCCCCTGGAAGGCATGAGCAGTTCTTC.

The chain employs TRBV9 and TRBJ2-3, with 8 bases identical to TRBD2. Losses at the gene ends were 3 bases for V and 0 bases for J; bases not matched to a gene: 9. Germline V gene data show CDR1 as SGDLS and CDR2 as YYNGEE. CDR3 length: 17 amino acids. The CDR3 nucleotides are TGTGCCAGCAGCGGAGACGGGGGGGCCCTTAGCACAGATACGCAGTATTTT. Its protein is CASSGDGGALSTDTQYF.

The chain employs TRBV28 and TRBJ2-4; 9 bases are shared with TRBD2. Trimming cost V 6 bases and J 3 bases; bases outside gene matches: 9. Germline assignment: CDR1 MDHEN and CDR2 SYDVKM. The CDR3 contains 16 residues. The CDR3 nucleotides are TGTGCCAGCAGAGAGAGCGGGAGGTCGGACAAAAACATTCAGTACTTC. This gives the protein CASRESGRSDKNIQYF.

The V call is TRBV29-1, the J call TRBJ2-3, with TRBD2 matching over 10 bases. Per germline, CDR1 SQVTM and CDR2 ANQGSEA. The V and J ends lost 8 bases and 2 bases, in that order; junction bases with no gene match: 13. The length of the CDR3 is 16 residues. CDR3 DNA: TGCAGCCTACAAGGTGATAGCGGGGGGTCCACAGATACGCAGTATTTT. Its translation: CSLQGDSGGSTDTQYF.

Only a few counts were recorded for this clone. The chain is built from TRBV29-1 and TRBJ2-7, with 11 positions matching TRBD1. In germline, CDR1 is SQVTM, CDR2 ANQGSEA. The ends lost 4 bases at V and 2 bases at J; junction bases unmatched: 7. The CDR3 has 15 amino acids. This CDR3 is CSVGGVGQGAYEQYF. CDR3 in DNA: TGCAGCGTTGGGGGCGTGGGACAGGGGGCCTACGAGCAGTACTTC.

The chain has TRBV6-5 and TRBJ2-1; D not certain. Trimming removed 0 bases from V and 3 bases from J, with 3 bases in between. The CDR3 runs 13 residues. Germline-derived CDR1 and CDR2 are MNHEY and SVGAGI. DNA for the CDR3: TGTGCCAGCAGTTACTCGATCTACAATGAGCAGTTCTTC. Its protein is CASSYSIYNEQFF.

This clone was seen only a few times. Germline is not matched at one junction end, which may reflect a read error. V and J are TRBV7-7 and TRBJ2-1; D is possibly TRBD1 (6 bases). The V gene's germline CDR1 is SSHAT and CDR2 FNYEAQ (reference sequence). The CDR3 loop spans 15 amino acids. In DNA, the CDR3 is TGTGCTAGCAGCTTGAAGGGGGACGCCTACAATGAGCAGTTCTTC. It specifies CASSLKGDAYNEQFF.

This clone was picked up one time. The V gene is TRBV7-3, the J gene TRBJ2-5, with unresolved D. CDR3 length: 13 amino acids. V lost 3 bases and J lost 2, with 7 bases in between. The V gene's germline CDR1 is SGHTA and CDR2 FQGTGA. As DNA, the CDR3 is TGTGCCAGCAGCTTCGGGCCTCAAGAGACCCAGTACTTC. The encoded protein is CASSFGPQETQYF.

This clone was observed a handful of times. This chain links TRBV30 with TRBJ2-3; TRBD1 aligns across 7 bases. V was pared by 4 bases and J by 1 base, with 5 bases of the junction left unmatched. From germline, CDR1 is GTSNPN and CDR2 SVGIG (reference sequence). CDR3 length: 14 residues. CDR3 nucleotides: TGTGCCTGGACCCTCCAGGGGGGCACAGATACGCAGTATTTT. Translation: CAWTLQGGTDTQYF.

The chain recombines TRBV25-1 with TRBJ2-1; 7 bases fit TRBD2. Germline V lookup: CDR1 MGHDK, CDR2 SYGVNS. This CDR3 has 14 amino acids. J was trimmed by 5 bases and V by 4 bases; bases with no gene match: 5. The CDR3 sequence is CASSAPSGNNEQFF. CDR3 DNA sequence: TGTGCCAGCAGTGCCCCTAGCGGCAACAATGAGCAGTTCTTC.

The V gene is TRBV7-9, the J gene TRBJ2-1; TRBD2 matches 8 bases. V was clipped by 5 bases and J by 8 bases; unmatched bases: 14. CDR1 and CDR2 from the germline V gene are SEHNR and FQNEAQ (reference sequence). CDR3 length: 16 amino acids. This CDR3 reads CASSDLKGLVVDEQFF. The CDR3 region has the DNA TGTGCCAGCAGCGACTTAAAGGGACTAGTGGTCGATGAGCAGTTCTTC. Based on the CDR3 plus reference TRBV7-9 and TRBJ2-1, the full variable domain is DTGVSQNPRHKITKRGQNVTFRCDPISEHNRLYWYRQTLGQGPEFLTYFQNEAQLEKSRLLSDRFSAERPKGSFSTLEIQRTEQGDSAMYLCASSDLKGLVVDEQFFGPGTRLTVL.

This clone was recorded a few times. The CDR3 region has the DNA TGTGCCAGCAGCGTAAGGGGGACTAGAGCCGACAATGAGCAGTTCTTC. Residues: CASSVRGTRADNEQFF. The chain has TRBV9 and TRBJ2-1; the match to TRBD2 covers 8 bases. The CDR3 totals 16 residues. The V and J ends lost 1 base and 5 bases, in that order; junction bases with no gene match: 8. Looked up from germline, CDR1 is SGDLS and CDR2 is YYNGEE.

This clone was seen repeatedly, ten times or more. The chain joins TRBV5-4 to TRBJ2-1; D is unclear. CDR1 and CDR2 (germline): SGHNT, YYREEE (reference sequence). The CDR3 runs to 13 residues. Trimming took 4 bases from V and 8 from J, leaving 13 bases between them. CDR3 amino acids: CASSPTWDDEQFF. The CDR3 DNA follows: TGTGCCAGCAGCCCGACCTGGGATGATGAGCAGTTCTTC. Full variable domain (rest looked up from reference TRBV5-4 and TRBJ2-1): ETGVTQSPTHLIKTRGQQVTLRCSSQSGHNTVSWYQQALGQGPQFIFQYYREEENGRGNFPPRFSGLQFPNYSSELNVNALELDDSALYLCASSPTWDDEQFFGPGTRLTVL.

This clone showed up just a few times. This rearrangement joins TRBV7-9 to TRBJ1-2; D unresolved. V lost 8 bases, J lost 6 bases, and 7 bases lay in between. The V gene's germline CDR1 is SEHNR and CDR2 FQNEAQ (reference sequence). The CDR3 runs 10 residues. DNA of the CDR3: TGTGCCAGCGACCTAGATGGCTACACCTTC. Its translation is CASDLDGYTF.

This clone was counted at least ten times. The chain employs TRBV18 and TRBJ1-1, with 10 bases matching TRBD1. The CDR3 totals 17 residues. The V segment lost 4 bases and the J segment 2 bases; nucleotides outside the gene matches: 10. Germline assignment: CDR1 KGHSH and CDR2 LQKENI. The CDR3 coding sequence is TGTGCCAGCTCACTAAGACAGGGGGCTCAGAGAAACACTGAAGCTTTCTTT. Translation gives CASSLRQGAQRNTEAFF.

This clone was counted between two and nine times. The chain couples TRBV28 to TRBJ1-4, with D possibly being TRBD1 (5 bases). The germline V gene encodes CDR1 MDHEN and CDR2 SYDVKM. The V end lost 3 bases, the J end lost 7 bases, and 12 bases lay between the germline ends. This CDR3 comprises 14 residues. The CDR3 DNA sequence: TGTGCCAGCAGTTTCAGCCAGGGAGGTGAAAAACTGTTTTTT. Its translation is CASSFSQGGEKLFF. The whole variable domain, remainder taken from reference TRBV28 and TRBJ1-4, is DVKVTQSSRYLVKRTGEKVFLECVQDMDHENMFWYRQDPGLGLRLIYFSYDVKMKEKGDIPEGYSVSREKKERFSLILESASTNQTSMYLCASSFSQGGEKLFFGSGTQLSVL.

The table lists this clone with a few counts. This rearrangement joins TRBV29-1 to TRBJ1-2; 7 bases map to TRBD1. The CDR3 runs to 13 residues. Germline values: CDR1 SQVTM, CDR2 ANQGSEA. The junction had 7 bases not matched to a gene; V was cut back by 1 base and J by 8 bases. CDR3 sequence reads: CSVEGGQKLGYTF. CDR3 bases: TGCAGCGTTGAAGGGGGACAGAAACTGGGCTACACCTTC.